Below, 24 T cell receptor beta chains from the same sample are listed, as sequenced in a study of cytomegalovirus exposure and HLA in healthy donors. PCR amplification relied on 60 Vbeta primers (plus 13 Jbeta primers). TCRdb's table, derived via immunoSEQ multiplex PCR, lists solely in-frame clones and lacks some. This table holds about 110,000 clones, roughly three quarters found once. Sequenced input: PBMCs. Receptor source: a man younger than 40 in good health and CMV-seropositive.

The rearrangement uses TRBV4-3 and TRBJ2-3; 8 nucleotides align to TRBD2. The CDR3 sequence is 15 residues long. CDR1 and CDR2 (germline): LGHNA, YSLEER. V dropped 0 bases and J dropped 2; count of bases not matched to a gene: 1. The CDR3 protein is CASSQDSGVTDTQYF. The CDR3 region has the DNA TGCGCCAGCAGCCAAGATAGCGGGGTCACAGATACGCAGTATTTT.

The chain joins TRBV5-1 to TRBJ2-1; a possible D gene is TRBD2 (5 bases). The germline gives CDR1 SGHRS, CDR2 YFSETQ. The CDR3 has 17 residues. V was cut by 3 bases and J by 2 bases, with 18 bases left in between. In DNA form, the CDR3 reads TGCGCCAGCAGCTCCTCCGCGATCGGGATTACCTACAATGAGCAGTTCTTC. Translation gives CASSSSAIGITYNEQFF.

CDR3 nucleotide sequence: TGTGCCAGCAGGGACGGAGCGGGCGAATCCTACGAGCAGTACTTC. Translated: CASRDGAGESYEQYF. The V call is TRBV6-5, the J call TRBJ2-7; a weak D match, TRBD2 (6 bases). Germline CDR1 is MNHEY and CDR2 is SVGAGI. Trimming pared 6 bases from V and 1 base from J, leaving 16 bases between. The CDR3 has 15 residues.

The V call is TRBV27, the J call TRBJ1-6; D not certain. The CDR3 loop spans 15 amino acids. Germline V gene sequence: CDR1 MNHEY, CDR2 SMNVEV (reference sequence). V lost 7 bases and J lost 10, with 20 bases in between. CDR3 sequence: CASIPRRGSGSPLHF. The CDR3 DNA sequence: TGTGCCAGCATCCCCCGGCGAGGAAGTGGATCACCCCTCCACTTT.

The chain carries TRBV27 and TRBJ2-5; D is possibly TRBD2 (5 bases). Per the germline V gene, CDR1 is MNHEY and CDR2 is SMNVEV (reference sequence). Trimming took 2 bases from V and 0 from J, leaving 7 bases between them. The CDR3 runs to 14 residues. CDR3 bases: TGTGCCAGCAGTTTAGAGGGAAACCAAGAGACCCAGTACTTC. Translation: CASSLEGNQETQYF.

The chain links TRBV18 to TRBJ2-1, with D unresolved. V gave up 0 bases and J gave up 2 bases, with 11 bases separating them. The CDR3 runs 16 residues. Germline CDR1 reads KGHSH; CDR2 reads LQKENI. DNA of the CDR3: TGTGCCAGCTCACCACCCTCCACAGTGACCTACAATGAGCAGTTCTTC. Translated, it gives CASSPPSTVTYNEQFF.

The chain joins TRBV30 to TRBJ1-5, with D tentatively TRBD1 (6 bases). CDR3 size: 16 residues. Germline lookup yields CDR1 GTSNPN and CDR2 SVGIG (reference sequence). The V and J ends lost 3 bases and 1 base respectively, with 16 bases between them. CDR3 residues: CAWSAGTTASNQPQHF. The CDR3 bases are TGTGCCTGGAGCGCCGGGACAACGGCCAGCAATCAGCCCCAGCATTTT.

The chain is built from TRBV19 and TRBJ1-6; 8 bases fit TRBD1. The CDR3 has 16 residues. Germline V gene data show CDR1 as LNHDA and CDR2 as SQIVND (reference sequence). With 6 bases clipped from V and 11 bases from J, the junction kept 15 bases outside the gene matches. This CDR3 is CASRNGPGQGGTPLHF. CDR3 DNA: TGTGCCAGTAGAAACGGTCCCGGACAGGGAGGTACACCCCTCCACTTT. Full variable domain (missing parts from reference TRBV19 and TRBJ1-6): DGGITQSPKYLFRKEGQNVTLSCEQNLNHDAMYWYRQDPGQGLRLIYYSQIVNDFQKGDIAEGYSVSREKKESFPLTVTSAQKNPTAFYLCASRNGPGQGGTPLHFGNGTRLTVT.

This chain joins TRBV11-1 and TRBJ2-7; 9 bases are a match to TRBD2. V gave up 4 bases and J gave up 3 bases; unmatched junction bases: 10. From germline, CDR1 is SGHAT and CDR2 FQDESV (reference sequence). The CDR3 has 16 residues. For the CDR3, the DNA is TGTGCCAGCAGCTCAGGACTAGCGTCGGGGGGCTACGAGCAGTACTTC. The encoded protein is CASSSGLASGGYEQYF.

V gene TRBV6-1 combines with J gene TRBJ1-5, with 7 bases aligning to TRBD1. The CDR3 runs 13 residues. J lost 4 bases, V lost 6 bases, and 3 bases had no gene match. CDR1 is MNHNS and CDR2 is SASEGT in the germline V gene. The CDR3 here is CASRGQENQPQHF. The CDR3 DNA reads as TGTGCCAGCAGAGGACAGGAGAATCAGCCCCAGCATTTT.

CDR3 coding DNA: TGTGCCAGCAGGTACAGCTCTGGGGCCAACGTCCTGACTTTC. It specifies CASRYSSGANVLTF. J is TRBJ2-6 and V is TRBV11-1; D call uncertain. The V gene lost 6 bases and the J gene lost 0 bases, with 6 bases spanning the gap. CDR1 is SGHAT and CDR2 is FQDESV in the germline V gene (reference sequence). The length of the CDR3 is 14 residues.

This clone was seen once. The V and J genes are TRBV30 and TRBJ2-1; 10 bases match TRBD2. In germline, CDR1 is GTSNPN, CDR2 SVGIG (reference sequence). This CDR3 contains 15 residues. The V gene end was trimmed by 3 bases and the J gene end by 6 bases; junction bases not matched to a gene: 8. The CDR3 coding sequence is TGTGCCTGGAGGGCCCTAGCGGGGGCGGTCAATGAGCAGTTCTTC. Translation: CAWRALAGAVNEQFF.

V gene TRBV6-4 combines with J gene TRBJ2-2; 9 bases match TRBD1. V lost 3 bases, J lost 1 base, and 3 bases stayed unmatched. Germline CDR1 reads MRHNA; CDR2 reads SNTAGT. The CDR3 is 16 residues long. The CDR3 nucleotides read TGTGCCAGCAGTGAAGGGGGACAGGGGAACACCGGGGAGCTGTTTTTT. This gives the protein CASSEGGQGNTGELFF.

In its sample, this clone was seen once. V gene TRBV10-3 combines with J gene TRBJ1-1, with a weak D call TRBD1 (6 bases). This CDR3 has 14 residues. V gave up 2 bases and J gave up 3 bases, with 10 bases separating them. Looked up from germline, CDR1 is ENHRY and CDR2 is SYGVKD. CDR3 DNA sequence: TGTGCCATCAGTGAGCTCCACAGGGACACTGAAGCTTTCTTT. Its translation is CAISELHRDTEAFF.

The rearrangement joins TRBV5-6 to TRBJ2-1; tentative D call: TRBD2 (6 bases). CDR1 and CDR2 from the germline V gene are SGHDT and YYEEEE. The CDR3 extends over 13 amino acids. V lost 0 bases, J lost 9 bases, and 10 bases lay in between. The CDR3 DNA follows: TGTGCCAGCAGCTTGGGCAGGAGGGTTGAGCAGTTCTTC. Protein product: CASSLGRRVEQFF.

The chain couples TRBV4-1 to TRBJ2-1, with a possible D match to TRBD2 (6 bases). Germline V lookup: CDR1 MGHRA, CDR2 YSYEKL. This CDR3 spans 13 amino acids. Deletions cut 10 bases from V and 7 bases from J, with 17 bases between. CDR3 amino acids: CANTGGPRNEQFF. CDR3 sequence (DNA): TGCGCCAACACCGGGGGACCAAGAAATGAGCAGTTCTTC.

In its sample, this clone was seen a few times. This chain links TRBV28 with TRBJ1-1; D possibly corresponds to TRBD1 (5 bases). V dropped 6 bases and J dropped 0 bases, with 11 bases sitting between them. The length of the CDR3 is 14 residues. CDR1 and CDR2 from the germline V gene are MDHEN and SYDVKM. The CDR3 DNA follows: TGTGCCAGCAGGCAGACAGTTATGAACACTGAAGCTTTCTTT. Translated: CASRQTVMNTEAFF.

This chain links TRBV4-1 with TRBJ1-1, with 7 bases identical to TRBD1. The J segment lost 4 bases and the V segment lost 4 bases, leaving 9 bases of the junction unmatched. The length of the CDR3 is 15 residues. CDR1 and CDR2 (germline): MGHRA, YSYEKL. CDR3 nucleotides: TGCGCCAGCAGCCTGGAGAGGGGGCGACGCACTGAAGCTTTCTTT. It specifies CASSLERGRRTEAFF.

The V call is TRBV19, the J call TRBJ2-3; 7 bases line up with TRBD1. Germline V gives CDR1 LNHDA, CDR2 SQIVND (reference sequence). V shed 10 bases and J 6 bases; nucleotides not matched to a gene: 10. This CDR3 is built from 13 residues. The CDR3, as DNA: TGTGCCACCGAAGACAGGGTGTATGATACGCAGTATTTT. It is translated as CATEDRVYDTQYF. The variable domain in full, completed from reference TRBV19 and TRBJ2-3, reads DGGITQSPKYLFRKEGQNVTLSCEQNLNHDAMYWYRQDPGQGLRLIYYSQIVNDFQKGDIAEGYSVSREKKESFPLTVTSAQKNPTAFYLCATEDRVYDTQYFGPGTRLTVL.

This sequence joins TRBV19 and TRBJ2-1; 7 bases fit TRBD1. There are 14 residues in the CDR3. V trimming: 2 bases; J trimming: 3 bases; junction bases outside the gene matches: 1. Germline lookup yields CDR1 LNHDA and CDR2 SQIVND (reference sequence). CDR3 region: CASSINRGYNEQFF. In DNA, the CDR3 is TGTGCCAGTAGTATAAACAGGGGCTACAATGAGCAGTTCTTC.

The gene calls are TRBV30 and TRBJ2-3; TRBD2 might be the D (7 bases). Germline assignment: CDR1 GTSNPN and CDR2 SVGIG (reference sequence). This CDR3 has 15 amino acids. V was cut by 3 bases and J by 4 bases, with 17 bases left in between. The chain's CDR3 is CAWSQEGGLADTQYF. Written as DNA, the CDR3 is TGTGCCTGGAGCCAAGAGGGGGGGCTCGCAGATACGCAGTATTTT. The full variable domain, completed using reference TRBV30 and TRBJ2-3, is SQTIHQWPATLVQPVGSPLSLECTVEGTSNPNLYWYRQAAGRGLQLLFYSVGIGQISSEVPQNLSASRPQDRQFILSSKKLLLSDSGFYLCAWSQEGGLADTQYFGPGTRLTVL.

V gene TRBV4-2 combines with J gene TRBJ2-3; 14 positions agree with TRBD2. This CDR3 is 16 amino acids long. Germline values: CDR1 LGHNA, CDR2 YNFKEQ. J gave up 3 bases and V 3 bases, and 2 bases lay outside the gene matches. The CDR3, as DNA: TGTGCCAGCAGCCAGACTAGCGGGGGGGGTACAGATACGCAGTATTTT. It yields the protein CASSQTSGGGTDTQYF.

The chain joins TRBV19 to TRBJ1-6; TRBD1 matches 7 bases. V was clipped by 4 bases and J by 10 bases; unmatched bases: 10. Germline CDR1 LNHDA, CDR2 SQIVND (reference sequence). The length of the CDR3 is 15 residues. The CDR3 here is CASSRGQSGWSPLHF. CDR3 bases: TGTGCCAGTAGTAGGGGACAGAGCGGTTGGTCACCCCTCCACTTT.

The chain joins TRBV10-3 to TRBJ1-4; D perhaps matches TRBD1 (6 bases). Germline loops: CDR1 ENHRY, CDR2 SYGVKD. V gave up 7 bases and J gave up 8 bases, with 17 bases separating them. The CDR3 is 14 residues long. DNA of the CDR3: TGTGCCATCACTGAATGGGGGCCTGGGGAAAAACTGTTTTTT. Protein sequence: CAITEWGPGEKLFF.